These 24 T cell receptor beta chains originate from one sample sequenced in a study of T cells in Graves' hyperthyroidism and ophthalmopathy. TCR beta CDR3 regions were amplified from RNA transcripts. In the first-round RT-PCR of the TCR CDR3, the HTBI primer set was used. TCRdb reprocessed the multiplex PCR reads with MiXCR, giving one entry per CDR3 protein. Of 600,000 or so distinct CDR3 sequences in the sample, about 14% were seen once. The material sequenced was blood. The receptors come from a woman aged 45-65 years with Graves' ophthalmopathy.

This clonotype has ten or more counts. This sequence joins TRBV7-9 and TRBJ2-7, with 15 bases aligning to TRBD2. CDR1 and CDR2 (germline): SEHNR, FQNEAQ (reference sequence). After removal of 5 bases from V and 6 bases from J, the junction contained 8 bases not matched to a gene. The CDR3 runs to 16 residues. The CDR3, as DNA: TGTGCCAGCAGCGGTGGACTAGCGGGAGGGCCGGCCGAGCAGTACTTC. Translation gives CASSGGLAGGPAEQYF. The full variable domain, its missing parts supplied by reference TRBV7-9 and TRBJ2-7, is DTGVSQNPRHKITKRGQNVTFRCDPISEHNRLYWYRQTLGQGPEFLTYFQNEAQLEKSRLLSDRFSAERPKGSFSTLEIQRTEQGDSAMYLCASSGGLAGGPAEQYFGPGTRLTVT.

This clonotype was seen repeatedly, ten times or more. The chain is built from TRBV12-3 or TRBV12-4 and TRBJ2-5; a possible D gene is TRBD1 (7 bases). The CDR3 contains 16 residues. V gave up 2 bases and J gave up 7 bases, with 20 bases separating them. The CDR3 loop is CASSLRDRGKGGTQYF. The CDR3 bases are TGTGCCAGCAGTTTAAGGGACAGAGGGAAGGGGGGGACCCAGTACTTC.

This clonotype came up once. A single base separates this from a much larger clone, so it may be a read error. The CDR3 nucleotides are TGTGCCAGCTCTGGCATGGGTGGGGGCCGTAACTATGGCTACACCTTC. Translating it yields CASSGMGGGRNYGYTF. The chain uses TRBV27 and TRBJ1-2; D is perhaps TRBD1 (6 bases). With 8 bases removed from V and 1 base from J, the gap between germline ends came to 20 bases. CDR3 length: 16 residues. Germline V gene lookup returns CDR1 MNHEY and CDR2 SMNVEV (reference sequence).

The sample holds many counts of this clonotype. This chain links TRBV15 with TRBJ2-7; D is uncertain. This CDR3 is 16 amino acids long. The V end was cut by 0 bases, the J end by 0 bases, with 12 bases between. Per the germline V gene, CDR1 is LNHNV and CDR2 is YYDKDF (reference sequence). The DNA of the CDR3 is TGTGCCACCAGCAGAGATAACTTCGGCAACTCCTACGAGCAGTACTTC. Its translation is CATSRDNFGNSYEQYF.

This clonotype turned up a few times. J is TRBJ2-3 and V is TRBV29-1; the D call may be TRBD1 or TRBD2 (5 bases each). From germline, CDR1 is SQVTM and CDR2 ANQGSEA. V was clipped by 7 bases and J by 4 bases, with 12 bases between them. This CDR3 is 12 amino acids long. Written as DNA, the CDR3 is TGCAGCGGGCTCGGGACCTCAGATACGCAGTATTTT. Protein product: CSGLGTSDTQYF.

This clonotype occurred many times. The chain recombines TRBV5-4 with TRBJ2-3; possible D gene TRBD1, 5 bases. Germline CDR1 is SGHNT and CDR2 is YYREEE (reference sequence). This CDR3 region has 14 residues. V was shortened by 2 bases and J by 6 bases, with 13 bases between the two germline ends. The chain's CDR3 is CASSFRGGSDTQYF. The CDR3, as DNA: TGTGCCAGCAGCTTTAGGGGCGGTTCGGATACGCAGTATTTT.

The chain links TRBV20-1 to TRBJ1-2; no reliable D call. This CDR3 is 12 amino acids long. Germline CDR1 DFQATT, CDR2 SNEGSKA (reference sequence). V gave up 4 bases and J gave up 6 bases, with 12 bases separating them. CDR3 in amino acids: CSATGPGDGYTF. CDR3 coding DNA: TGCAGTGCTACGGGCCCCGGGGATGGCTACACCTTC.

This clonotype showed up many times. The genes are TRBV30 and TRBJ1-2, with D perhaps matching TRBD1 (5 bases). This CDR3 is 14 amino acids long. The germline V gene encodes CDR1 GTSNPN and CDR2 SVGIG (reference sequence). V lost 4 bases and J lost 4, with 16 bases in between. DNA of the CDR3: TGTGCCTGGAAGTGGGGGACTCTCGGCTATGGCTACACCTTC. Its protein is CAWKWGTLGYGYTF. Full variable domain (remainder filled in from reference TRBV30 and TRBJ1-2): SQTIHQWPATLVQPVGSPLSLECTVEGTSNPNLYWYRQAAGRGLQLLFYSVGIGQISSEVPQNLSASRPQDRQFILSSKKLLLSDSGFYLCAWKWGTLGYGYTFGSGTRLTVV.

The genes are TRBV9 and TRBJ1-2, with D uncertain. Germline V lookup: CDR1 SGDLS, CDR2 YYNGEE. CDR3 size: 15 residues. Trimming shortened V by 0 bases and J by 6 bases, and 15 bases separated the two germline ends. CDR3 DNA sequence: TGTGCCAGCAGCGTAGGGGGAGGAGCGCTACATGGCTACACCTTC. This sequence encodes CASSVGGGALHGYTF.

This rearrangement joins TRBV14 to TRBJ2-2; possibly TRBD2 for D (5 bases). Germline V lookup: CDR1 SGHDN, CDR2 FVKESK. V lost 2 bases and J 5 bases, leaving 18 bases between the germline ends. The CDR3 totals 17 residues. DNA of the CDR3: TGTGCCAGCAGCCAAATGCGTAGCGCTTTCGGGACCGGGGAGCTGTTTTTT. It translates to CASSQMRSAFGTGELFF.

This clonotype was recorded at least ten times. The genes are TRBV6-6 and TRBJ1-2; no firm D call. The CDR3 sequence is 11 residues long. Trimming pared 2 bases from V and 8 bases from J, leaving 6 bases between. Looked up from germline, CDR1 is MNHNY and CDR2 is SVGAGI (reference sequence). The CDR3 region is CASSYIGGYTF. For the CDR3, the DNA is TGTGCCAGCAGTTACATCGGAGGCTACACCTTC.

This clonotype was counted between two and nine times. The chain uses TRBV5-8 and TRBJ1-5, with unresolved D. The CDR3 is 13 residues long. Trimming removed 0 bases at V and 6 bases at J, with 7 bases between. Germline assignment: CDR1 SGHTS and CDR2 YDEGEE. CDR3 loop: CASSLAVGQPQHF. The CDR3 nucleotides are TGTGCCAGCAGCTTGGCGGTTGGTCAGCCCCAGCATTTT.

Ten or more counts support this clonotype. The rearrangement uses TRBV27 and TRBJ2-7; 8 nucleotides agree with TRBD2. Germline V CDR1 and CDR2: MNHEY, SMNVEV (reference sequence). The CDR3 is made up of 14 amino acids. Unmatched junction bases numbered 6, after V lost 3 bases and J lost 5 bases. CDR3 coding DNA: TGTGCCAGCAGTTTTTTGGCGGGAGGCGACGAGCAGTACTTC. It yields the protein CASSFLAGGDEQYF.

This chain joins TRBV19 and TRBJ2-3; no clear D gene. Germline-derived CDR1 and CDR2 are LNHDA and SQIVND (reference sequence). The V gene lost 3 bases and the J gene lost 4 bases, with 8 bases spanning the gap. The CDR3 runs to 13 residues. The CDR3 is CASSISRADTQYF. The CDR3 nucleotides read TGTGCCAGTAGTATCTCCCGGGCAGATACGCAGTATTTT. The whole variable domain, remainder taken from reference TRBV19 and TRBJ2-3, is DGGITQSPKYLFRKEGQNVTLSCEQNLNHDAMYWYRQDPGQGLRLIYYSQIVNDFQKGDIAEGYSVSREKKESFPLTVTSAQKNPTAFYLCASSISRADTQYFGPGTRLTVL.

This clonotype was counted ten times or more. The V and J genes are TRBV28 and TRBJ1-1; no definite D call. Germline V gene sequence: CDR1 MDHEN, CDR2 SYDVKM. CDR3 length: 14 residues. Trimming removed 2 bases at V and 4 bases at J, with 11 bases between. The CDR3: CASSLPGWGTEAFF. The CDR3 nucleotides are TGTGCCAGCAGTTTACCCGGGTGGGGCACTGAAGCTTTCTTT. The full variable domain, completed using reference TRBV28 and TRBJ1-1, is DVKVTQSSRYLVKRTGEKVFLECVQDMDHENMFWYRQDPGLGLRLIYFSYDVKMKEKGDIPEGYSVSREKKERFSLILESASTNQTSMYLCASSLPGWGTEAFFGQGTRLTVV.

The chain combines TRBV7-6 with TRBJ1-1; D might be TRBD1 (6 bases). The CDR3 length is 16 residues. The ends were cut back, 5 bases at V and 3 bases at J, with 19 bases in the middle. The germline CDR1 and CDR2 sequences are SGHVS and FNYEAQ. CDR3: CASSPEGVRGYTEAFF. The DNA for the CDR3 is TGTGCCAGCAGCCCGGAGGGGGTTCGGGGGTACACTGAAGCTTTCTTT.

As concerns this clonotype: Germline and junction disagree at one end, which may indicate a read error. The chain employs TRBV27 and TRBJ1-1; no firm D call. Germline V CDR1 and CDR2: MNHEY, SMNVEV (reference sequence). CDR3 size: 13 residues. CDR3 amino acids: CASSYNSYTEASF. The CDR3 DNA reads as TGTGCCAGCAGTTACAACTCTTACACTGAAGCTTCCTTT.

This sequence joins TRBV11-2 and TRBJ2-2; TRBD2 aligns across 12 bases. This CDR3 comprises 18 residues. The germline gives CDR1 SGHAT, CDR2 FQNNGV. J gave up 0 bases and V 5 bases, and 7 bases lay outside the gene matches. DNA for the CDR3: TGTGCCAGCAGCATGGGACTAGCGGGCGGCTCGAACACCGGGGAGCTGTTTTTT. Its translation is CASSMGLAGGSNTGELFF.

This clonotype was seen ten or more times. The V gene is TRBV20-1, the J gene TRBJ2-1, with 8 nucleotides matching TRBD1. Per germline, CDR1 DFQATT and CDR2 SNEGSKA (reference sequence). The CDR3 has 13 residues. Germline trimming cut 3 bases from V and 4 bases from J; bases unmatched to any gene: 2. The CDR3 nucleotides are TGCAGTGCTAGTACAGGGGGATACAATGAGCAGTTCTTC. Translated, it gives CSASTGGYNEQFF.

This clonotype has at least ten counts. The chain has TRBV2 and TRBJ2-2, with D hard to call. Germline lookup yields CDR1 SNHLY and CDR2 FYNNEI. Trimming stripped 1 base from V and 8 bases from J, with 5 bases between. The CDR3 covers 12 residues. CDR3 sequence reads: CASSEERGELFF. The DNA of the CDR3 is TGTGCCAGCAGTGAAGAAAGAGGGGAGCTGTTTTTT.

This clonotype was counted ten times or more. This chain links TRBV5-6 with TRBJ2-1; TRBD1 agrees at 10 bases. Germline V gene lookup returns CDR1 SGHDT and CDR2 YYEEEE. CDR3 length equals 16 residues. V lost 4 bases, J lost 7 bases, and 11 bases stayed unmatched. The CDR3 DNA reads TGTGCCAGCAGCCGGCCGGGACAGGGGCGTTCTAATGAGCAGTTCTTC. This translates into CASSRPGQGRSNEQFF.

The J gene is TRBJ2-6, the V gene TRBV12-5; no clear D gene. The germline CDR1 and CDR2 sequences are LGHNT and FRNRAP. This CDR3 spans 11 amino acids. Trimming pared 6 bases from V and 19 bases from J, leaving 16 bases between. As DNA, the CDR3 is TGTGCTAGTGGCATTATCGGGCCACTTACTTTC. Translating it yields CASGIIGPLTF.

The chain recombines TRBV19 with TRBJ2-1; 7 bases fit TRBD2. The CDR3 extends over 15 amino acids. V gave up 8 bases and J gave up 0 bases; unmatched junction bases: 7. CDR1 is LNHDA and CDR2 is SQIVND in the germline V gene (reference sequence). CDR3 nucleotides: TGTGCCAGTGGAACCGGGACTACCTCCTACAATGAGCAGTTCTTC. The encoded protein is CASGTGTTSYNEQFF.

This clonotype was seen once. This clone may be a read error of a much larger clone one base away. This sequence joins TRBV20-1 and TRBJ1-5; D not certain. This CDR3 has 14 residues. V shed 2 bases and J shed 4 bases, with 12 bases lying between them. The V gene's germline CDR1 is DFQATT and CDR2 SNEGSKA (reference sequence). CDR3 loop: CSARFGSTNQPQHF. The CDR3 DNA reads TGCAGTGCTAGATTCGGCAGCACTAATCAGCCCCAGCATTTT.